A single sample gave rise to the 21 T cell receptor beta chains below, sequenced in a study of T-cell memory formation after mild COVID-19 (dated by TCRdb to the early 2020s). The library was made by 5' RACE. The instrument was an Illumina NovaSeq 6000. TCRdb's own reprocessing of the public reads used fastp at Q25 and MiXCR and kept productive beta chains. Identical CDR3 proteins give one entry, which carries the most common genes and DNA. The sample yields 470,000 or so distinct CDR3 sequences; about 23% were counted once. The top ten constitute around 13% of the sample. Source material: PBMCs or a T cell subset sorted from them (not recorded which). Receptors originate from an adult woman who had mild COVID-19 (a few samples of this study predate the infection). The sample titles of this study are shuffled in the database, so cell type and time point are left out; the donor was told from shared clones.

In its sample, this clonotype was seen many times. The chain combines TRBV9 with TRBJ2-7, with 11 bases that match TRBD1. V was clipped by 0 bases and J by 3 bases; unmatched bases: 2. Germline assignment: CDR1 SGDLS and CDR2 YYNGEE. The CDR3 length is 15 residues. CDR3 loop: CASSVGTGGLYEQYF. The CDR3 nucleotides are TGTGCCAGCAGCGTAGGGACAGGGGGCCTCTACGAGCAGTACTTC.

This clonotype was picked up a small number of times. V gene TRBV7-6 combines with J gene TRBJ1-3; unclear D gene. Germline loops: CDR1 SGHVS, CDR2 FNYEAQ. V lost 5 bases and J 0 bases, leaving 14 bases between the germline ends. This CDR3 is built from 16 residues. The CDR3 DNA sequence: TGTGCCAGCAGCCGGACCTTAGACCTCTCTGGAAACACCATATATTTT. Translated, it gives CASSRTLDLSGNTIYF.

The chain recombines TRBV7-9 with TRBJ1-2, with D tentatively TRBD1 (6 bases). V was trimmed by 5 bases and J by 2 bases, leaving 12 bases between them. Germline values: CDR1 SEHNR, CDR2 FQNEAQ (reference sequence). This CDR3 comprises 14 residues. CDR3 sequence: CASSPLGGNYGYTF. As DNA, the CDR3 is TGTGCCAGCAGCCCCCTGGGGGGCAACTATGGCTACACCTTC.

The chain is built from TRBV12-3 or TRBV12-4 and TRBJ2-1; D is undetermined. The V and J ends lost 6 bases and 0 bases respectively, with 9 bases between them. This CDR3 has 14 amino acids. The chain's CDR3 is CASSPSSSYNEQFF. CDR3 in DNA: TGTGCCAGCAGCCCTTCAAGCTCCTACAATGAGCAGTTCTTC.

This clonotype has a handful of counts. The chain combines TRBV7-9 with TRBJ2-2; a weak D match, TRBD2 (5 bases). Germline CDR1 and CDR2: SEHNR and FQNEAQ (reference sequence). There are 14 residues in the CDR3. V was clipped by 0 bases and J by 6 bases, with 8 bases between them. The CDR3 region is CASSLAEAAGELFF. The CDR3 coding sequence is TGTGCCAGCAGCTTAGCGGAGGCGGCCGGGGAGCTGTTTTTT.

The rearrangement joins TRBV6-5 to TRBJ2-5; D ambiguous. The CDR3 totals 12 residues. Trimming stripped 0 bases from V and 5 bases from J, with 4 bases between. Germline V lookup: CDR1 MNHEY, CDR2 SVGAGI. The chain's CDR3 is CASSYSPETQYF. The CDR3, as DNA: TGTGCCAGCAGTTACTCACCCGAGACCCAGTACTTC.

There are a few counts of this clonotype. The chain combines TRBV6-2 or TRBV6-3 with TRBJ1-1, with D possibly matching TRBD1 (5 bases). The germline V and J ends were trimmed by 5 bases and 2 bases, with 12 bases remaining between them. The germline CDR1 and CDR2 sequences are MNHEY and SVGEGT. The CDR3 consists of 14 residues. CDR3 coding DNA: TGTGCCAGCAGTACTACAGGTTTCAACACTGAAGCTTTCTTT. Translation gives CASSTTGFNTEAFF.

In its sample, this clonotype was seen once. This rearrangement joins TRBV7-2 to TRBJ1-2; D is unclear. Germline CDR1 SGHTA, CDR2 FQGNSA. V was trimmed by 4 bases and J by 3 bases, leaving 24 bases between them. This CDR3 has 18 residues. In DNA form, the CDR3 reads TGTGCCAGCAGCTCACCCCCTGGGATGCTAGGACTTGACTATGGCTACACCTTC. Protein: CASSSPPGMLGLDYGYTF.

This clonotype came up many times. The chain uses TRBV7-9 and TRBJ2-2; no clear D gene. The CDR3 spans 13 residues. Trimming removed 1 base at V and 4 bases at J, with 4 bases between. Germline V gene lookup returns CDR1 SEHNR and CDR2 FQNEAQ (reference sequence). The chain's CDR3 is CASSLGITGELFF. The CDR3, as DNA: TGTGCCAGCAGCTTAGGGATCACCGGGGAGCTGTTTTTT.

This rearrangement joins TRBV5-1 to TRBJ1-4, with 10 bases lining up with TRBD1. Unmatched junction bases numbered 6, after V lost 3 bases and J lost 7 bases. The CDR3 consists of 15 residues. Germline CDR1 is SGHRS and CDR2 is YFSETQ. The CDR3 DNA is TGCGCCAGCAGCTGGGCCGGGACAGGGGTTGAAAAACTGTTTTTT. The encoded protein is CASSWAGTGVEKLFF.

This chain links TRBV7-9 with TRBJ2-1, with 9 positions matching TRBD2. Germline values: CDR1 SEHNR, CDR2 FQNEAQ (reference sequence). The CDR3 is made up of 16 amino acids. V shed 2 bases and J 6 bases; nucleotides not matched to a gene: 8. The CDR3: CASSLQLAGVLNEQFF. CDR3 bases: TGTGCCAGCAGCTTACAATTAGCGGGAGTGCTCAATGAGCAGTTCTTC. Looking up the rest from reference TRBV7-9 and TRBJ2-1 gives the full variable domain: DTGVSQNPRHKITKRGQNVTFRCDPISEHNRLYWYRQTLGQGPEFLTYFQNEAQLEKSRLLSDRFSAERPKGSFSTLEIQRTEQGDSAMYLCASSLQLAGVLNEQFFGPGTRLTVL.

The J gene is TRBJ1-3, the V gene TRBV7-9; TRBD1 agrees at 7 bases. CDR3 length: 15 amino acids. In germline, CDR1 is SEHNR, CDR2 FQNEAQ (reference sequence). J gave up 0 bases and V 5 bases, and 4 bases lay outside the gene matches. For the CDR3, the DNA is TGTGCCAGCAGCCGACAGGGAGGCTCTGGAAACACCATATATTTT. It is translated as CASSRQGGSGNTIYF.

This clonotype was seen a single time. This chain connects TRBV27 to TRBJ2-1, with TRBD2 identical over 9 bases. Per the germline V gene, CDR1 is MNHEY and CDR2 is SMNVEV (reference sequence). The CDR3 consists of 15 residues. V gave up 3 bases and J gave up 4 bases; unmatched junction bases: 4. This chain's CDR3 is CASSLTSGLYNEQFF. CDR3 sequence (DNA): TGTGCCAGCAGTTTGACTAGCGGACTTTACAATGAGCAGTTCTTC.

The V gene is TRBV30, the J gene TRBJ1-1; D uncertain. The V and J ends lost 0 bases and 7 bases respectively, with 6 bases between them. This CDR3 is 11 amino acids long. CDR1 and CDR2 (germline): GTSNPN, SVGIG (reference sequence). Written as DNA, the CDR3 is TGTGCCTGGAGTGTAGTCGGTGAAGCTTTCTTT. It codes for CAWSVVGEAFF.

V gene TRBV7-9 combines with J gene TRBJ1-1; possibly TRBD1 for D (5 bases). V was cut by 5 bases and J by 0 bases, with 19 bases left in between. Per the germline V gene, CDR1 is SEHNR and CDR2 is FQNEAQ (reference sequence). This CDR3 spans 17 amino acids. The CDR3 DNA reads TGTGCCAGCAGCCCAGCGGCGGGGGATTACATGAACACTGAAGCTTTCTTT. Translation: CASSPAAGDYMNTEAFF.

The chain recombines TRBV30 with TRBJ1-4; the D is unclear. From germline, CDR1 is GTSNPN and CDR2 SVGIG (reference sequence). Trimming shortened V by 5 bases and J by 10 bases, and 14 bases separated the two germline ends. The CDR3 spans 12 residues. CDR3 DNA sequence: TGTGCCTGGGGCCAGGACTTAAGAAAACTGTTTTTT. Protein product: CAWGQDLRKLFF.

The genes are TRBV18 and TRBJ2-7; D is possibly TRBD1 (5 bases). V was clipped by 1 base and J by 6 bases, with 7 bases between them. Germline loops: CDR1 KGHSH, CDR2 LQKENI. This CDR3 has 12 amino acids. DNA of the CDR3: TGTGCCAGCTCACCACAGGGGCTCGAGCAGTACTTC. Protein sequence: CASSPQGLEQYF.

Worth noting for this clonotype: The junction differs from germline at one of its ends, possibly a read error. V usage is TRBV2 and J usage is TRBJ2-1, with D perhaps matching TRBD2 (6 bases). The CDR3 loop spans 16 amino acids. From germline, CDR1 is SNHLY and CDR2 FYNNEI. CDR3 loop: CASSDREWDSNNEQFF. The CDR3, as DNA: TGTGCCAGCAGTGACCGTGAGTGGGACTCCAACAATGAGCAGTTCTTC. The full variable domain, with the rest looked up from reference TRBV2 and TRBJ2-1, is EPEVTQTPSHQVTQMGQEVILRCVPISNHLYFYWYRQILGQKVEFLVSFYNNEISEKSEIFDDQFSVERPDGSNFTLKIRSTKLEDSAMYFCASSDREWDSNNEQFFGPGTRLTVL.

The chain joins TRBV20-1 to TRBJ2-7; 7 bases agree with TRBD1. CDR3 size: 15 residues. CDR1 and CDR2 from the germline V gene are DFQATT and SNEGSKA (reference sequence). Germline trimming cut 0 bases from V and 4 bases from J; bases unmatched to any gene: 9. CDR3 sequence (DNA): TGCAGTGCTAGAGACCCCGGACAGGACTGGTACGAGCAGTACTTC. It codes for CSARDPGQDWYEQYF.

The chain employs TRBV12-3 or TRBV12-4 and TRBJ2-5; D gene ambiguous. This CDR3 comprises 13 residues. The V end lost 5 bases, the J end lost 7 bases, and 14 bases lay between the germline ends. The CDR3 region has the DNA TGTGCCAGCAGTCCTTTGAGGTTGGGGACCCAGTACTTC. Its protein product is CASSPLRLGTQYF.

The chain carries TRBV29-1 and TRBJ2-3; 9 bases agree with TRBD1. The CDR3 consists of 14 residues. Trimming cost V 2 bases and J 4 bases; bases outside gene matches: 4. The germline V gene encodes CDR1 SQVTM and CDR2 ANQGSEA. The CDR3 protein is CSVELGQGPDTQYF. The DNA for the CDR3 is TGCAGCGTTGAATTGGGACAGGGCCCAGATACGCAGTATTTT.